These T cell receptor beta chains were read from a single sample in a study of T-cell memory formation after mild COVID-19. TCRdb fed the 5' RACE reads into MiXCR, producing one record per CDR3 protein. The table records 350,000 or so distinct CDR3 sequences, 20% to 25% of them present only once. Sequenced material: PBMCs or a T cell subset sorted from them (not recorded which). The receptors derive from an adult woman who had mild COVID-19 (a few samples of this study predate the infection). Cell type and time point are not known. CDR3s leave out the opening cysteine and the closing phenylalanine or tryptophan. Each record gives: clone size, D gene, J gene, V gene, CDR3 protein. D genes are given only for firm matches. Size tells how often a clone was seen (once, few, many) or the class of an expanded clone, and some rows leave it out.

few | NA | TRBJ2-7 | TRBV9 | ASSVHDRVYEQY
few | TRBD1 | TRBJ2-5 | TRBV15 | ATRIGQGQETQY
few | NA | TRBJ2-5 | TRBV6-6 | ASSYLRGQETQY
few | NA | TRBJ1-4 | TRBV12-3/TRBV12-4 | ASSPTLGGMDEKLF
many | NA | TRBJ2-7 | TRBV25-1 | ASSEVGVHEQY
NA | NA | TRBJ2-2 | TRBV2 | ASRFGRANTGELF
NA | NA | TRBJ2-6 | TRBV7-2 | ASSLDRSGANVLT
NA | NA | TRBJ1-2 | TRBV7-6 | ASSSGREPYGYT
NA | TRBD2 | TRBJ2-1 | TRBV11-3 | ASSFSGSSDPF
few | NA | TRBJ1-3 | TRBV9 | ASRAGNTIY
few | NA | TRBJ1-5 | TRBV6-6 | ASSYPIWVDFGNQPQH
few | NA | TRBJ2-3 | TRBV3-1 | ASSQDRRGTDTQY
few | TRBD2 | TRBJ2-7 | TRBV5-6 | ASSWGLAGSSSYEQY
few | TRBD2 | TRBJ2-7 | TRBV7-2 | ASSTRLARSYEQY
NA | NA | TRBJ2-6 | TRBV12-3/TRBV12-4 | ASDFSGANVLT
NA | TRBD2 | TRBJ2-1 | TRBV7-9 | ASSSVGTSNYEQF
NA | NA | TRBJ1-1 | TRBV19 | ASTPGRGNTEAF
few | NA | TRBJ1-1 | TRBV10-3 | AISERGNTEAF
few | NA | TRBJ2-2 | TRBV24-1 | ATSDRTRGTGELF
few | TRBD1 | TRBJ1-4 | TRBV7-2 | ASSSTGTGGGKLF
few | TRBD1 | TRBJ2-7 | TRBV13 | ASSLGQGDFEQY
few | NA | TRBJ1-1 | TRBV10-3 | AISGGISDLVTEAF
many | TRBD1 | TRBJ1-2 | TRBV12-3/TRBV12-4 | ASRRQGNYGYT
NA | TRBD2 | TRBJ2-3 | TRBV7-9 | ASSLRTSAGGDTQY
many | TRBD2 | TRBJ2-5 | TRBV24-1 | ATSDSGLAGSAETQY
few | TRBD1 | TRBJ2-7 | TRBV18 | ASSLMTGIDEQY
NA | TRBD1 | TRBJ1-2 | TRBV7-3 | ASTSGVQGVYGYT
NA | NA | TRBJ1-1 | TRBV2 | ASSGRTATMTNTEAF
few | TRBD2 | TRBJ2-5 | TRBV7-3 | ASSPMGGGKETQY
few | NA | TRBJ2-6 | TRBV5-1 | ASSLESGANVLT
few | NA | TRBJ2-1 | TRBV9 | ASMSRADEQF